This T cell receptor beta chain was recorded in a study of blood T cell repertoires in COVID-19. The overall study: There were acute and convalescent COVID-19 samples, and they came from the United States, Italy and Spain. Nucleic acid was either cDNA or gDNA, and it came from T cells, B-cell-depleted T cells, or PBMCs.

Methods used by the authors: Amplification with reference gene primers provided the estimates of nucleated cell counts. Profiling relied on immunoSEQ multiplex PCR, and the TCRdb table lists in-frame clones only, not all of them. V and J calls and clone size follow that table, whereas D and trimming were derived from the DNA. This repertoire shows 200,000 to 250,000 clones, about nine tenths found once; its top ten account for about 2.5%. There are 16 residues in the CDR3. The germline V gene has CDR1 MNHEY and CDR2 SMNVEV (reference sequence). Trimming removed 2 bases at V and 0 bases at J, with 8 bases between.

V gene TRBV27 combines with J gene TRBJ2-6; D is unresolved. Sequencing was done on a sample of peripheral blood. The source of this sequence is a woman aged 55 to 70 with acute or convalescent COVID-19. The CDR3 region is CASSLLGISGANVLTF. CDR3 coding DNA: TGTGCCAGCAGTTTACTGGGCATCTCTGGGGCCAACGTCCTGACTTTC.